This TCR beta chain was profiled in a study of T cells in Graves' hyperthyroidism and ophthalmopathy. This clonotype was seen at least ten times. The CDR3 is made up of 16 amino acids. Trimming shortened V by 4 bases and J by 0 bases, and 13 bases separated the two germline ends. Germline CDR1 and CDR2: LGHDT and YNNKEL (reference sequence). TCR beta CDR3 region amplification was performed from RNA transcripts. In the first-round RT-PCR of the TCR CDR3, the HTBI primer set was used. MiXCR was run by TCRdb on the multiplex PCR reads, yielding one entry per CDR3 protein. The sample includes roughly 130,000 distinct CDR3 sequences, more than 20% of them seen just once.

The J gene is TRBJ1-3, the V gene TRBV3-1; D may be TRBD1 (5 bases). Sequenced input: blood. This receptor was identified in a woman in her 50s with Graves' hyperthyroidism that later progressed to Graves' ophthalmopathy. The CDR3 here is CASSPTVPSSGNTIYF. The CDR3 DNA follows: TGTGCCAGCAGCCCGACAGTGCCGAGCTCTGGAAACACCATATATTTT.